This note documents a single TCR beta chain sequence. The antigen is unknown. The repertoire was sequenced with immunoSEQ multiplex PCR; TCRdb's copy has only in-frame clones and lacks some. The data hold tens of thousands of clones, with about 88% observed a single time. With autoimmune disease history or systemic immunosuppression, patients were excluded. This sample stems from a study of OX40 agonist ivuxolimab in advanced cancers. Points from the study as a whole: Part of the nonresponder group also had normalized T-cell clonal expansion that was low. The study found among the lowest clonal expansion in partial responders at 0.1-3.0 mg/kg.

The sequencing used CD4+ or CD8+ T cells sorted from blood, collected in a trial of the OX40 agonist ivuxolimab. This receptor was taken from an adult with an advanced solid tumor such as melanoma, head and neck, liver or kidney cancer.

The CDR3 bases are TGTGCCAGCAGCTTGACTAGCGGGAGTTCCTACGAGCAGTACTTC. Its translation: CASSLTSGSSYEQYF. The chain couples TRBV7-2 to TRBJ2-7, with 12 bases aligning to TRBD2. The CDR3 spans 15 residues. The V gene end was trimmed by 3 bases and the J gene end by 1 base; junction bases not matched to a gene: 1. Germline CDR1 reads SGHTA; CDR2 reads FQGNSA.